Listed here is a single T cell receptor (beta chain). This sample stems from a study of CD8+ T cells in alopecia areata. Described treatment: oral pan-JAK inhibitor, 5-10 mg twice daily. From alopecia areata patients, lesional scalp punch biopsies and peripheral blood were collected. Extracted RNA was reverse transcribed into cDNA, the sequencing template. The assay was immunoSEQ multiplex PCR, and TCRdb's table has in-frame clones only and misses some. The sample holds roughly 120,000 clones; 56% are singletons and the top ten take 3% to 4%. The source material was CD4+ T cells sorted from blood, sampled at week 24, from a patient treated with tofacitinib. This TCR was recovered from a human donor with alopecia areata.

The CDR3 loop is CASSLAGAQGGEQFF. The DNA of the CDR3 is TGTGCCAGCAGCTTGGCCGGGGCTCAGGGCGGTGAGCAGTTCTTC. This chain joins TRBV5-4 and TRBJ2-1; either TRBD1 or TRBD2 may fit D (5 bases each). CDR3 size: 15 residues. With 0 bases removed from V and 9 bases from J, the gap between germline ends came to 16 bases. CDR1 is SGHNT and CDR2 is YYREEE in the germline V gene (reference sequence).